This passage covers 26 T cell receptor beta chains from one sample sequenced in a study of spatial heterogeneity in lung cancer. Study outcomes and limitations: Mutation counts in tumors were tracked by counts of expanded intratumoral alpha and beta TCRs.

No antigen has been identified for these receptors. TCRdb reanalysed the 5' RACE reads using MiXCR and keeps one entry per CDR3 protein. Of approximately 7,000 distinct CDR3 sequences in the sample, about 19% were seen once. Time point indicated: sample taken at primary tumor resection. Sequencing was performed on lung tumor tissue, taken at surgery. Receptors originate from a female donor with early-stage non-small cell lung cancer.

There are a few counts of this clonotype. The chain uses TRBV5-6 and TRBJ1-4; possibly TRBD1 for D (6 bases). This CDR3 comprises 15 residues. Per germline, CDR1 SGHDT and CDR2 YYEEEE. The ends were cut back, 1 base at V and 7 bases at J, with 14 bases in the middle. CDR3 sequence: CASSLYQGHGEKLFF. CDR3 in DNA: TGTGCCAGCAGCTTGTATCAGGGGCATGGTGAAAAACTGTTTTTT.

V is TRBV19 and J is TRBJ1-2; D not certain. Germline CDR1 reads LNHDA; CDR2 reads SQIVND (reference sequence). V lost 3 bases and J 8 bases, leaving 7 bases between the germline ends. The CDR3 extends over 11 amino acids. CDR3: CASSMKGGYTF. CDR3 coding DNA: TGTGCCAGTAGTATGAAGGGAGGCTACACCTTC.

This clonotype is classed as medium-sized. Germline and junction disagree at one end, which may indicate a read error. The rearrangement joins TRBV12-3 or TRBV12-4 to TRBJ1-3; D is ambiguous. This CDR3 spans 12 amino acids. The CDR3 sequence is CASSPVGNTIYF. The DNA for the CDR3 is TGTGCCAGCAGCCCCGTGGGGAACACTATATATTTT.

This clonotype was seen a handful of times. This chain links TRBV6-1 with TRBJ1-1; D remains ambiguous. V was cut by 6 bases and J by 5 bases, with 13 bases left in between. The V gene's germline CDR1 is MNHNS and CDR2 SASEGT. There are 13 residues in the CDR3. CDR3 residues: CASRVTSGTEAFF. For the CDR3, the DNA is TGTGCCAGCAGGGTCACCTCTGGGACTGAAGCTTTCTTT.

The chain links TRBV5-4 to TRBJ2-6; the D gene is possibly TRBD1 (5 bases). The CDR3 contains 15 residues. CDR1 SGHNT and CDR2 YYREEE come from the germline V gene (reference sequence). The V end lost 0 bases, the J end lost 7 bases, and 11 bases lay between the germline ends. CDR3 region: CASSLGRGVANVLTF. The DNA of the CDR3 is TGTGCCAGCAGCTTGGGTAGGGGTGTAGCCAACGTCCTGACTTTC.

This clonotype occurred a few times. J is TRBJ2-3 and V is TRBV2; 7 bases are a match to TRBD2. The V segment lost 6 bases and the J segment 8 bases; nucleotides outside the gene matches: 8. This CDR3 comprises 13 residues. Looked up from germline, CDR1 is SNHLY and CDR2 is FYNNEI. CDR3: CASRERGSPTQYF. CDR3 nucleotides: TGTGCCAGCAGGGAGCGGGGCAGCCCTACGCAGTATTTT.

This clonotype has just a few counts. V usage is TRBV5-1 and J usage is TRBJ2-5; 15 bases line up with TRBD2. V shed 4 bases and J 5 bases; nucleotides not matched to a gene: 9. This CDR3 is 17 amino acids long. From germline, CDR1 is SGHRS and CDR2 YFSETQ. CDR3 amino acids: CASSLRTSGGAWETQYF. CDR3 coding DNA: TGCGCCAGCAGCCTCCGGACTAGCGGGGGGGCCTGGGAGACCCAGTACTTC. Complete variable domain (other parts from reference TRBV5-1 and TRBJ2-5): KAGVTQTPRYLIKTRGQQVTLSCSPISGHRSVSWYQQTPGQGLQFLFEYFSETQRNKGNFPGRFSGRQFSNSRSEMNVSTLELGDSALYLCASSLRTSGGAWETQYFGPGTRLLVL.

This clonotype showed up just a few times. The J gene is TRBJ1-1, the V gene TRBV2; no firm D call. The V gene lost 8 bases and the J gene lost 3 bases, with 13 bases spanning the gap. Germline CDR1 and CDR2: SNHLY and FYNNEI. This CDR3 has 13 residues. CDR3 nucleotide sequence: TGTGCCAGCCTGTCTTACTCCCACACTGAAGCTTTCTTT. Amino acid sequence: CASLSYSHTEAFF.

This clonotype was detected a few times. The chain joins TRBV28 to TRBJ2-1; 9 nucleotides line up with TRBD1. CDR3 length: 15 residues. Germline values: CDR1 MDHEN, CDR2 SYDVKM. V trimming: 4 bases; J trimming: 7 bases; junction bases outside the gene matches: 8. The CDR3 DNA sequence: TGTGCCAGCAGTTCCCTCGGGACAGGGAAGAATGAGCAGTTCTTC. The encoded protein is CASSSLGTGKNEQFF.

This clonotype was seen a handful of times. The gene calls are TRBV12-3 or TRBV12-4 and TRBJ1-4; D is undetermined. Trimming stripped 5 bases from V and 7 bases from J, with 8 bases between. The CDR3 is 12 residues long. Written as DNA, the CDR3 is TGTGCCAGCAGTCCACCCGGTGAAAAACTGTTTTTT. Encoded protein: CASSPPGEKLFF.

The chain is built from TRBV12-3 or TRBV12-4 and TRBJ2-3; D is tentatively TRBD1 or TRBD2 (6 bases each). The CDR3 has 12 residues. V shed 5 bases and J shed 6 bases, with 9 bases lying between them. CDR3 region: CASSIGGDTQYF. DNA of the CDR3: TGTGCCAGCAGTATCGGGGGCGATACGCAGTATTTT.

This clonotype appeared a few times. V is TRBV28 and J is TRBJ1-4, with a tentative D call TRBD1 (6 bases). Germline V gives CDR1 MDHEN, CDR2 SYDVKM. V was clipped by 10 bases and J by 8 bases, with 17 bases between them. The CDR3 is 13 residues long. The CDR3 region has the DNA TGTGCCACCGTCGGGGGGCTTGGAGAAAAACTGTTTTTT. Its protein product is CATVGGLGEKLFF.

This clonotype was counted only a few times. The chain's CDR3 is CSARVAGMWLRRNEQFF. The CDR3 DNA reads TGCAGTGCTAGAGTGGCAGGGATGTGGTTAAGGAGGAATGAGCAGTTCTTC. This chain links TRBV20-1 with TRBJ2-1; D tentatively fits TRBD1 or TRBD2 (5 bases each). Germline V lookup: CDR1 DFQATT, CDR2 SNEGSKA (reference sequence). Between the trimmed V and J ends, which lost 1 base and 7 bases, there was a span of 23 bases. This CDR3 comprises 17 residues.

Only a few counts were recorded for this clonotype. The chain employs TRBV5-4 and TRBJ2-4, with TRBD1 as a possible D gene (6 bases). This CDR3 has 17 residues. Germline V gene sequence: CDR1 SGHNT, CDR2 YYREEE (reference sequence). Trimming shortened V by 0 bases and J by 6 bases, and 19 bases separated the two germline ends. In DNA form, the CDR3 reads TGTGCCAGCAGCTTGGCACAGGGCGAACCCGGTGGAAACATTCAGTACTTC. Its translation is CASSLAQGEPGGNIQYF.

This chain joins TRBV5-4 and TRBJ1-1, with 7 bases identical to TRBD1. The CDR3 totals 16 residues. CDR1 SGHNT and CDR2 YYREEE come from the germline V gene (reference sequence). J gave up 1 base and V 0 bases, and 6 bases lay outside the gene matches. The CDR3 region has the DNA TGTGCCAGCAGCTTGGGAGGGGGCGCGGCGAACACTGAAGCTTTCTTT. Encoded protein: CASSLGGGAANTEAFF.

This clonotype is deemed medium-sized. The genes are TRBV7-9 and TRBJ2-5, with 9 bases lining up with TRBD1. The V gene end was trimmed by 2 bases and the J gene end by 4 bases; junction bases not matched to a gene: 2. There are 14 residues in the CDR3. Germline V gives CDR1 SEHNR, CDR2 FQNEAQ (reference sequence). CDR3 residues: CASSLTGGVETQYF. The CDR3, as DNA: TGTGCCAGCAGCTTAACAGGGGGCGTAGAGACCCAGTACTTC.

The V and J genes are TRBV28 and TRBJ1-2; D is undetermined. V was clipped by 6 bases and J by 5 bases, with 19 bases between them. The CDR3 runs 15 residues. CDR1 and CDR2 (germline): MDHEN, SYDVKM. CDR3 nucleotides: TGTGCCAGCAGGGCCGGAGAGAGTGGTCGGTATGGCTACACCTTC. This gives the protein CASRAGESGRYGYTF.

This clonotype turned up a few times. The genes are TRBV12-3 or TRBV12-4 and TRBJ2-3; no definite D call. There are 12 residues in the CDR3. V lost 1 base and J lost 7, with 6 bases in between. The DNA of the CDR3 is TGTGCCAGCAGTTTAGGACTCAATACGCAGTATTTT. It is translated as CASSLGLNTQYF.

This clonotype is medium-sized within its sample. The chain links TRBV7-3 to TRBJ2-7; D perhaps matches TRBD2 (6 bases). The germline V gene has CDR1 SGHTA and CDR2 FQGTGA. With 5 bases removed from V and 2 bases from J, the gap between germline ends came to 16 bases. The CDR3 consists of 15 residues. The CDR3 DNA reads as TGTGCCAGCAGCCCCGGGCGGGGCAGCGCCTACGAGCAGTACTTC. This sequence encodes CASSPGRGSAYEQYF.

DNA of the CDR3: TGTGCCAGCAGCTTAGCTGGGAGCCAAGAGACCCAGTACTTC. Translating gives CASSLAGSQETQYF. This rearrangement joins TRBV7-3 to TRBJ2-5, with D possibly TRBD2 on 5 matching bases. The CDR3 has 14 residues. V was pared by 2 bases and J by 1 base, with 8 bases between. Looked up from germline, CDR1 is SGHTA and CDR2 is FQGTGA.

V is TRBV7-2 and J is TRBJ1-1; the D is unclear. This CDR3 comprises 13 residues. Germline assignment: CDR1 SGHTA and CDR2 FQGNSA. The V gene lost 2 bases and the J gene lost 5 bases, with 9 bases spanning the gap. CDR3 sequence reads: CASSLNSGTEAFF. DNA for the CDR3: TGTGCCAGCAGCTTAAATTCAGGAACTGAAGCTTTCTTT.

There are a few counts of this clonotype. V gene TRBV24-1 combines with J gene TRBJ2-1; maybe TRBD2 (7 bases). Looked up from germline, CDR1 is KGHDR and CDR2 is SFDVKD. The V end lost 6 bases, the J end lost 6 bases, and 14 bases lay between the germline ends. The length of the CDR3 is 14 residues. DNA for the CDR3: TGTGCCACCAGTCTCGGGGGGCTCCCCAATGAGCAGTTCTTC. Amino acid sequence: CATSLGGLPNEQFF.

The table lists this clonotype with a few counts. This sequence joins TRBV29-1 and TRBJ2-7; D is unresolved. Germline V lookup: CDR1 SQVTM, CDR2 ANQGSEA. CDR3 size: 13 residues. V was shortened by 5 bases and J by 1 base, with 12 bases between the two germline ends. The CDR3 protein is CSVLTPRSYEQYF. For the CDR3, the DNA is TGCAGCGTTTTGACCCCAAGGTCCTACGAGCAGTACTTC.

V gene TRBV5-1 combines with J gene TRBJ1-4, with 10 positions matching TRBD1. CDR1 and CDR2 from the germline V gene are SGHRS and YFSETQ. V lost 0 bases to trimming and J lost 5 bases; unmatched junction nucleotides: 1. The CDR3 extends over 15 amino acids. The CDR3 coding sequence is TGCGCCAGCAGCTTGGGGGGACAGGGGAATGAAAAACTGTTTTTT. This gives the protein CASSLGGQGNEKLFF.

This clonotype turned up a few times. The J gene is TRBJ2-7, the V gene TRBV12-3 or TRBV12-4; 10 nucleotides line up with TRBD2. The CDR3 loop spans 14 amino acids. Trimming took 6 bases from V and 4 from J; bases not matched to a gene: 6. CDR3 loop: CASSPGLAVYEQYF. The CDR3, as DNA: TGTGCCAGCAGCCCCGGACTAGCGGTTTACGAGCAGTACTTC.

In nucleotides, the CDR3 is TGCGCCAGCAGCCAAGACAAGGCCGGGACGGCACTATACGAGCAGTACTTC. Translation gives CASSQDKAGTALYEQYF. The V call is TRBV4-1, the J call TRBJ2-7; D tentatively reads TRBD1 or TRBD2 (5 bases each). V was trimmed by 0 bases and J by 4 bases, leaving 19 bases between them. The CDR3 covers 17 residues. CDR1 and CDR2 (germline): MGHRA, YSYEKL.